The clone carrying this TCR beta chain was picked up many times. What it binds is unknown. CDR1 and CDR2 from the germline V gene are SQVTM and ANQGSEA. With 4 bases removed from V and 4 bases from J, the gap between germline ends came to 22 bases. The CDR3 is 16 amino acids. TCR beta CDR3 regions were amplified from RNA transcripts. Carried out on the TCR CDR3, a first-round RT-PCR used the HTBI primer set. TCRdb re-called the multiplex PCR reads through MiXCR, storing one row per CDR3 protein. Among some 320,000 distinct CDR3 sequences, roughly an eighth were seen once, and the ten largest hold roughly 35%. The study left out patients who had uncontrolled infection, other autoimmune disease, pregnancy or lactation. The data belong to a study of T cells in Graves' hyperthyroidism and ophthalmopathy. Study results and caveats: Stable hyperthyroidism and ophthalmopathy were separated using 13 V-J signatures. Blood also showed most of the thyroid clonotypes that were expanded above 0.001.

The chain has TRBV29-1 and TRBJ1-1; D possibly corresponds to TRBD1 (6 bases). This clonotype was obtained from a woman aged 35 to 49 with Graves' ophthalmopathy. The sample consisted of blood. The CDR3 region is CSVGVLTGAWSTEAFF. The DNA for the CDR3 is TGCAGCGTTGGAGTTCTAACGGGGGCTTGGAGCACTGAAGCTTTCTTT.